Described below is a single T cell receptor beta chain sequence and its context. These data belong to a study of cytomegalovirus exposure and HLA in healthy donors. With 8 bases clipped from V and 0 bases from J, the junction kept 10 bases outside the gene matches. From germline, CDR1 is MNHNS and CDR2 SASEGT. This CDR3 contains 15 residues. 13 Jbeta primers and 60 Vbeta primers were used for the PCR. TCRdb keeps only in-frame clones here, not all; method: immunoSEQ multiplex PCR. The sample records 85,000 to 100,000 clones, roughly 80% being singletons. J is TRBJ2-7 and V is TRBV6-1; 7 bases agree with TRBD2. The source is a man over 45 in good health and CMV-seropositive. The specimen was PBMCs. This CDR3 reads CASRLGEGSSYEQYF. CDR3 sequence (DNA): TGTGCCAGCCGATTAGGGGAGGGGAGCTCCTACGAGCAGTACTTC.